This record concerns one T cell receptor (beta chain) sequence. Its antigen is still unknown. V gave up 6 bases and J gave up 5 bases; unmatched junction bases: 5. Germline V gives CDR1 SEHNR, CDR2 FQNEAQ (reference sequence). The CDR3 sequence is 14 residues long. Sequencing templates came from extracted RNA that was reverse transcribed into cDNA. The method was immunoSEQ multiplex PCR; TCRdb's version includes in-frame clones alone and lacks a portion of them. The sample shows tens of thousands of clones, 70% to 80% of them seen only once. Treatment given: oral pan-JAK inhibitor, 5-10 mg twice daily. Cell sorting was applied to PBMCs, and CD4+ and CD8+ T cells were collected. The sample is drawn from a study of CD8+ T cells in alopecia areata. Overall study: In an open-label trial, patients got 5 to 10 mg tofacitinib twice daily. Study-wide results and limits: Tofacitinib produced a significant decrease in scalp clonality and in expanded CD8+ clones among the top 100.

The receptor's source is a human donor with alopecia areata. The material was CD8+ T cells sorted from blood, obtained at roughly week 45, from a patient treated with tofacitinib. This chain uses TRBV7-9 with TRBJ2-7; 12 nucleotides line up with TRBD1. CDR3 DNA sequence: TGTGCCAGCAGTACGGGACAGGGGGCAAACGAGCAGTACTTC. It codes for CASSTGQGANEQYF.